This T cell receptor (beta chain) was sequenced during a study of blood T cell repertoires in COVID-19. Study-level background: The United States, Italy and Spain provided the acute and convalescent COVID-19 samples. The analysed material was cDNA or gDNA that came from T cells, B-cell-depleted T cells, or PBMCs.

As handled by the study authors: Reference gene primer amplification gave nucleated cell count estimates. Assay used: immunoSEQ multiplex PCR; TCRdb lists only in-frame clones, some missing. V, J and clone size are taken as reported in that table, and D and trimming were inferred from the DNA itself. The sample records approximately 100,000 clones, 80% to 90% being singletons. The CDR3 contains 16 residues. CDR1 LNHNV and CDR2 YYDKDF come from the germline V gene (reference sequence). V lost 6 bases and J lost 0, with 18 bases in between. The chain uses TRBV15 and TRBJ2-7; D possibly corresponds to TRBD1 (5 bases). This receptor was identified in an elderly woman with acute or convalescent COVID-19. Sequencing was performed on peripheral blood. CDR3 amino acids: CATSSPRTGISYEQYF. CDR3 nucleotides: TGTGCCACCAGTTCTCCCCGAACAGGTATCTCCTACGAGCAGTACTTC.